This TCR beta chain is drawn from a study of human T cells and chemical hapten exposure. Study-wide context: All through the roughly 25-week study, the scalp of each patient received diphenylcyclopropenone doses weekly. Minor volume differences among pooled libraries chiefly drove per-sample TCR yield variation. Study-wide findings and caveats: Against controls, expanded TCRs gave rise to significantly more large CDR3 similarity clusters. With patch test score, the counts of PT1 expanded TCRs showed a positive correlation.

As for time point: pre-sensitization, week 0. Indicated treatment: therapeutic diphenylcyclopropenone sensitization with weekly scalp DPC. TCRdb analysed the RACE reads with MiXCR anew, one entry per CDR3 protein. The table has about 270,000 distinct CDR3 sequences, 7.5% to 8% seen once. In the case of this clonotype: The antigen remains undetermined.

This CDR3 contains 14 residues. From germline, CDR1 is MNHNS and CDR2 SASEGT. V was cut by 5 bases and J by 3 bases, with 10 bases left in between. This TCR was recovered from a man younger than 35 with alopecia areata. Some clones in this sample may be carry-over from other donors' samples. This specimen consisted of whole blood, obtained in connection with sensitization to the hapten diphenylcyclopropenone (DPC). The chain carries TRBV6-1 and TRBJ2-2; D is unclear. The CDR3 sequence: CASSRVIDTGELFF. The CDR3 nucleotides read TGTGCCAGCAGTAGGGTTATCGACACCGGGGAGCTGTTTTTT.